The following is a T cell receptor (beta chain) sequence with its context. V lost 4 bases to trimming and J lost 7 bases; unmatched junction nucleotides: 12. Per germline, CDR1 SQVTM and CDR2 ANQGSEA. The CDR3 consists of 14 residues. These data are taken from a study of OX40 agonist ivuxolimab in advanced cancers. About the study: Intravenous ivuxolimab was administered to patients every 2 weeks at 0.01 to 10 mg/kg. Aged roughly 20 to 85 with a mean of approximately 57 years, they were under 85% male. Allowance was made for prior anti-PD-1, anti-PD-L1 or anti-CTLA-4 therapy, and about 40% had some.

The repertoire was sequenced with immunoSEQ multiplex PCR; TCRdb's copy has only in-frame clones and lacks some. The data contain 50,000 or so clones, roughly nine tenths of them singletons. The chain has TRBV29-1 and TRBJ2-5, with 7 bases identical to TRBD2. The receptor was isolated from an adult with an advanced solid tumor such as melanoma, head and neck, liver or kidney cancer. Sequences were derived from CD4+ or CD8+ T cells sorted from blood, sampled in a trial of the OX40 agonist ivuxolimab. CDR3 DNA: TGCAGCGTTGGAGTTTCGGGGGGAGGTGTGACCCAGTACTTC. Amino acids: CSVGVSGGGVTQYF.